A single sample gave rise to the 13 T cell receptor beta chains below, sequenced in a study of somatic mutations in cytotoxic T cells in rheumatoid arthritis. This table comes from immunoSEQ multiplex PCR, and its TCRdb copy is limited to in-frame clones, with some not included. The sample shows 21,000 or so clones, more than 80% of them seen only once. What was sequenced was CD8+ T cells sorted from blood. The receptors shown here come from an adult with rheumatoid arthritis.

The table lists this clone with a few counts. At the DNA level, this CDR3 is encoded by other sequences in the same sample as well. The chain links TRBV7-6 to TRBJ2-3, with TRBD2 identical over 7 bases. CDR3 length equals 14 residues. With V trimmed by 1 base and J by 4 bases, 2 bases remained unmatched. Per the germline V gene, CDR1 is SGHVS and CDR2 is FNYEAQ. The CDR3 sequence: CASSLGGGPDTQYF. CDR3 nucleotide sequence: TGTGCCAGCAGCTTAGGGGGGGGACCAGATACGCAGTATTTT. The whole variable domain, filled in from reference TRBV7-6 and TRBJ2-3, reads GAGVSQSPRYKVTKRGQDVALRCDPISGHVSLYWYRQALGQGPEFLTYFNYEAQQDKSGLPNDRFSAERPEGSISTLTIQRTEQRDSAMYRCASSLGGGPDTQYFGPGTRLTVL.

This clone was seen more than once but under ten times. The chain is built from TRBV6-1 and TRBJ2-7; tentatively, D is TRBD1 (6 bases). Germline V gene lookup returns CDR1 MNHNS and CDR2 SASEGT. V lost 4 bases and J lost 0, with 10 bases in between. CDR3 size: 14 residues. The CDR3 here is CASSGMGASYEQYF. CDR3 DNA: TGTGCCAGCAGTGGTATGGGGGCCTCCTACGAGCAGTACTTC.

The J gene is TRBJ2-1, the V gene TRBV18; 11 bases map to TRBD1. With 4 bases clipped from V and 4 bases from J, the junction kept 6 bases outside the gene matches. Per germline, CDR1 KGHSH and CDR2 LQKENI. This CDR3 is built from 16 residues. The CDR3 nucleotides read TGTGCCAGCTCACAGCCAGGGACAGGGGGATACAATGAGCAGTTCTTC. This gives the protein CASSQPGTGGYNEQFF.

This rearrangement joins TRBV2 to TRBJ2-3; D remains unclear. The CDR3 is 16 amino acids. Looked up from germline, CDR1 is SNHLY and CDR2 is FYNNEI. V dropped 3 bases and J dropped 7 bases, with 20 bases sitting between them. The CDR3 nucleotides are TGTGCCAGCAGTGACTTTAGTCAGGCCCCGAAGAATACGCAGTATTTT. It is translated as CASSDFSQAPKNTQYF.

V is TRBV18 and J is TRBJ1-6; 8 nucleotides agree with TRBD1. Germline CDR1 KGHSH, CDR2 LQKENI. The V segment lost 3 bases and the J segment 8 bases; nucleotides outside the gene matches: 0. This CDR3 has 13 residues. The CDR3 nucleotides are TGTGCCAGCTCACCGGACAGGGATTCACCCCTCCACTTT. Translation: CASSPDRDSPLHF.

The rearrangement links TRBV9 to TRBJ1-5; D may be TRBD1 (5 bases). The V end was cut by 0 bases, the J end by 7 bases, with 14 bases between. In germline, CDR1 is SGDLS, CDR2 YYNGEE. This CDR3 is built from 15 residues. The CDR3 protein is CASSVGVGTGQPQHF. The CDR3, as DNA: TGTGCCAGCAGCGTAGGTGTCGGGACGGGGCAGCCCCAGCATTTT. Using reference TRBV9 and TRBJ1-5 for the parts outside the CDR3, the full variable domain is DSGVTQTPKHLITATGQRVTLRCSPRSGDLSVYWYQQSLDQGLQFLIQYYNGEERAKGNILERFSAQQFPDLHSELNLSSLELGDSALYFCASSVGVGTGQPQHFGDGTRLSIL.

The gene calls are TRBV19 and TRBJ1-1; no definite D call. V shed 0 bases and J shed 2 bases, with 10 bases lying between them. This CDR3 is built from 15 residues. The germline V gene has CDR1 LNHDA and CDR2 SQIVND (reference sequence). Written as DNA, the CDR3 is TGTGCCAGTAGTATAGACAGTGGCCCCAACACTGAAGCTTTCTTT. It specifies CASSIDSGPNTEAFF.

CDR3 sequence (DNA): TGTGCCAGCAGTTCCCCTGAAGGCCTACCCTATGGCTACACCTTC. Translation: CASSSPEGLPYGYTF. This chain links TRBV6-5 with TRBJ1-2; D uncertain. Germline V lookup: CDR1 MNHEY, CDR2 SVGAGI. V dropped 4 bases and J dropped 4 bases, with 16 bases sitting between them. This CDR3 is 15 amino acids long.

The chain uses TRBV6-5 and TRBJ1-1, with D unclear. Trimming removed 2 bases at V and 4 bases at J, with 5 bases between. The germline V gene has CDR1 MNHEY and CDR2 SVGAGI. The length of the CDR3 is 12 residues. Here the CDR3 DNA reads TGTGCCAGCAGTTACCCGATCACTGAAGCTTTCTTT. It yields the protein CASSYPITEAFF.

The CDR3 loop is CASSLEMSEGTGYTF. CDR3 coding DNA: TGTGCCAGCAGCTTGGAAATGAGTGAAGGGACTGGCTACACCTTC. The chain combines TRBV5-4 with TRBJ1-2, with D possibly TRBD1 on 5 matching bases. The CDR3 is 15 amino acids. Trimming left V 0 bases short and J 7 bases short, with 16 bases between. From germline, CDR1 is SGHNT and CDR2 YYREEE (reference sequence).

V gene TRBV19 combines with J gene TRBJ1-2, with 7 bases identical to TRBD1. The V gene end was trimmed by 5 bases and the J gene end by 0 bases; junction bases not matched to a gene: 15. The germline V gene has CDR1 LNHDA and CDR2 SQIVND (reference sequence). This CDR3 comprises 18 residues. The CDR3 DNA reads TGTGCCAGTAGTGCCCCGGACAGGATGGGCACCCCTAACTATGGCTACACCTTC. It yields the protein CASSAPDRMGTPNYGYTF.

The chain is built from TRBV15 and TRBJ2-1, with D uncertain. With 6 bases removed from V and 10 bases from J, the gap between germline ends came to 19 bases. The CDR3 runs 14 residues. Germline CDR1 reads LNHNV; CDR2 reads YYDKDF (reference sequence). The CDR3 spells CATSKGSGPSEQFF. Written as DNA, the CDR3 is TGTGCCACCAGTAAAGGATCCGGGCCGAGCGAGCAGTTCTTC.

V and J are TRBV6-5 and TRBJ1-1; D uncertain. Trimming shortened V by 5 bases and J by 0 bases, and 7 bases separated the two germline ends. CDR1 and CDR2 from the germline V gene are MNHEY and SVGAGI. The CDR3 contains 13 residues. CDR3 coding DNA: TGTGCCAGCAGTCCGTATATGAACACTGAAGCTTTCTTT. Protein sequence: CASSPYMNTEAFF.